These 11 T cell receptor beta chains came from one sample sequenced in a study of Tregs in tolerant kidney transplant recipients. Here immunoSEQ multiplex PCR was the method, and the copy in TCRdb shows in-frame clones only, minus some. The sample comprises tens of thousands of clones, about 89% of which are singletons, and about 0.63% rests with the top ten. The sequencing input was Tregs from blood. Source of these receptors: a human donor in good health.

The V and J genes are TRBV5-5 and TRBJ1-2, with TRBD1 matching 8 bases. V lost 4 bases to trimming and J lost 2 bases; unmatched junction nucleotides: 1. This CDR3 is built from 13 residues. Per germline, CDR1 SGHKS and CDR2 YYEKEE (reference sequence). The CDR3 region is CASSRQGNYGYTF. The CDR3 DNA follows: TGTGCCAGCAGCCGACAGGGGAACTATGGCTACACCTTC.

The rearrangement joins TRBV6-5 to TRBJ1-1, with TRBD1 as a possible D gene (5 bases). V lost 4 bases, J lost 7 bases, and 13 bases lay in between. This CDR3 has 13 amino acids. CDR1 and CDR2 from the germline V gene are MNHEY and SVGAGI. This CDR3 is CASSSLAGVEAFF. The CDR3 coding sequence is TGTGCCAGCAGTTCACTAGCGGGGGTTGAAGCTTTCTTT.

This clone was counted a single time. An end of the junction differs from the germline gene, which may be a read error. The chain employs TRBV30 and TRBJ2-7; 10 bases fit TRBD2. CDR1 is GTSNPN and CDR2 is SVGIG in the germline V gene (reference sequence). CDR3 length: 17 residues. The CDR3 coding sequence is TGTGCCCGGAGCTCTGCCCGTACTAGCGGGGTTCCCTACGAGCAGTACTTC. Its protein product is CARSSARTSGVPYEQYF.

The sample holds one count of this clone. The genes are TRBV2 and TRBJ1-2; perhaps TRBD1 as D (6 bases). The CDR3 runs to 15 residues. The germline V gene encodes CDR1 SNHLY and CDR2 FYNNEI. V was cut by 4 bases and J by 5 bases, with 17 bases left in between. This CDR3 is CASSGRFEGVYGYTF. Written as DNA, the CDR3 is TGTGCCAGCAGTGGTCGGTTTGAGGGGGTGTATGGCTACACCTTC.

The rearrangement links TRBV4-1 to TRBJ2-2; TRBD1 agrees at 8 bases. V was clipped by 8 bases and J by 3 bases; unmatched bases: 17. The length of the CDR3 is 18 residues. Germline loops: CDR1 MGHRA, CDR2 YSYEKL. Here the CDR3 reads CASGRSGGAGKDTGELFF. The CDR3 coding sequence is TGCGCCAGCGGCCGATCAGGGGGCGCCGGAAAGGACACCGGGGAGCTGTTTTTT.

In nucleotides, the CDR3 is TGTGCCAGTAGTTTCCCGGGGGCAGGAGAGACCCAGTACTTC. Amino acids: CASSFPGAGETQYF. The chain joins TRBV19 to TRBJ2-5; D is tentatively TRBD1 or TRBD2 (6 bases each). Trimming took off 5 bases at V and 4 bases at J, with 14 bases between the two ends. This CDR3 has 14 amino acids. Germline V gives CDR1 LNHDA, CDR2 SQIVND (reference sequence).

J is TRBJ2-7 and V is TRBV18, with D hard to call. Trimming removed 3 bases at V and 2 bases at J, with 8 bases between. The germline V gene has CDR1 KGHSH and CDR2 LQKENI. The CDR3 spans 13 residues. The chain's CDR3 is CASSPAGPYEQYF. The CDR3 region has the DNA TGTGCCAGCTCACCGGCAGGCCCCTACGAGCAGTACTTC.

The rearrangement links TRBV2 to TRBJ1-5; D is possibly TRBD1 (6 bases). CDR3 length: 15 amino acids. The V end was cut by 6 bases, the J end by 1 base, with 13 bases between. CDR1 is SNHLY, CDR2 FYNNEI, per germline. The CDR3 sequence is CASRIQGLSNQPQHF. Written as DNA, the CDR3 is TGTGCCAGCAGGATACAGGGCCTCAGCAATCAGCCCCAGCATTTT.

The chain couples TRBV19 to TRBJ1-1; 7 bases are a match to TRBD1. The germline V gene encodes CDR1 LNHDA and CDR2 SQIVND (reference sequence). V shed 6 bases and J 4 bases; nucleotides not matched to a gene: 14. There are 16 residues in the CDR3. The CDR3 nucleotides read TGTGCCAGTAGAAGCCTTCCAGGGGGAGCGGGCACTGAAGCTTTCTTT. It encodes CASRSLPGGAGTEAFF.

The chain is built from TRBV11-3 and TRBJ2-1; D possibly corresponds to TRBD2 (6 bases). Germline CDR1 SGHNT, CDR2 YENEEA. The CDR3 totals 13 residues. V was cut by 4 bases and J by 5 bases, with 9 bases left in between. This chain's CDR3 is CASSSGGDNEQFF. The CDR3 nucleotides read TGTGCCAGCAGCTCCGGGGGTGACAATGAGCAGTTCTTC.

The rearrangement links TRBV7-3 to TRBJ2-1; 14 positions agree with TRBD2. The germline V gene encodes CDR1 SGHTA and CDR2 FQGTGA. J gave up 6 bases and V 3 bases, and 1 base lay outside the gene matches. This CDR3 is built from 15 residues. The CDR3 nucleotides are TGTGCCAGCAGCTTCGGGACTAGCGGGGGCAATGAGCAGTTCTTC. Its translation is CASSFGTSGGNEQFF.